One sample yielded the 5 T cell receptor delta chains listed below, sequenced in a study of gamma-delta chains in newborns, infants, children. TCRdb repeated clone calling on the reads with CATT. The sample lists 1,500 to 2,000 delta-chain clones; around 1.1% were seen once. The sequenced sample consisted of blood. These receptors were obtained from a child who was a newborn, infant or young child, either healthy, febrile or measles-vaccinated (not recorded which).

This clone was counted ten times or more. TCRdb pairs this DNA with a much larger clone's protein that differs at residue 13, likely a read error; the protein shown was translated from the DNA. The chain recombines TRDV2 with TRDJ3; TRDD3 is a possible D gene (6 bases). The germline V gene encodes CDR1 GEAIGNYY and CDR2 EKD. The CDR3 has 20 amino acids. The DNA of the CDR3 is TGTGCCTGTGACACCATAGCCTCGGGGATCAGCTCCCGGGACACCCGACAGATGTTTTTC. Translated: CACDTIASGISSRDTRQMFF.

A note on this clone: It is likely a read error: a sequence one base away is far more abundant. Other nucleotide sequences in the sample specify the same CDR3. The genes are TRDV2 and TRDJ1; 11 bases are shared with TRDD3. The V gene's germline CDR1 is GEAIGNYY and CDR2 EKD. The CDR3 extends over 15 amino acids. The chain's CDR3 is CACDGLGDNTDKLIF. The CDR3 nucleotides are TGTGCCTGTGATGGACTGGGGGATAACACCGATAAACTCATATTT.

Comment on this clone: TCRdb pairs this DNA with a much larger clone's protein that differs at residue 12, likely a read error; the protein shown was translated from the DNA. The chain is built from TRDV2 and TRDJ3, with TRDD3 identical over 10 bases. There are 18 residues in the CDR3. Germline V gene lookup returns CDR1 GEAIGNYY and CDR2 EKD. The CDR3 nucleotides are TGTGCCTGTGACACCGTGGGGGATACCTCCTGGAACACCCGACAGATGTTTTTC. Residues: CACDTVGDTSWNTRQMFF.

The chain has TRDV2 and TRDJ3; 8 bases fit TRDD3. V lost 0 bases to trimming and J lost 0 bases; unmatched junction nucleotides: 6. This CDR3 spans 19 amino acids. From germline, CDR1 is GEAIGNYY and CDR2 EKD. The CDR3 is CACDTWGMDGSWDTRQMFF. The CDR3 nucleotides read TGTGCCTGTGACACCTGGGGGATGGACGGCTCCTGGGACACCCGACAGATGTTTTTC.

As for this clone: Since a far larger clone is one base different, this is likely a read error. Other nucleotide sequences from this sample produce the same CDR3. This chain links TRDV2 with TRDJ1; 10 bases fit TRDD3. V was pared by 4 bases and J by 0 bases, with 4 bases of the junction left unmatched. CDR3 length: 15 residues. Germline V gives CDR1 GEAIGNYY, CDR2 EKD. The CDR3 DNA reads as TGTGCCTGTGATGGGCTGGGGGATAACACCGATAAACTCATCTTT. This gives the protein CACDGLGDNTDKLIF.